The following is a TCR beta chain sequence with its context. This sample was included in a study of blood T cell repertoires in COVID-19. Some clones are missing from TCRdb's copy, which holds only in-frame ones; the method was immunoSEQ multiplex PCR. Of about 170,000 clones in the sample, 65% to 85% were seen once. CDR1 is SGHRS and CDR2 is YFSETQ in the germline V gene. J lost 4 bases, V lost 4 bases, and 11 bases had no gene match. The CDR3 is 16 amino acids. Participant age was roughly 18 to 90 years, and participants resided in roughly 25 US areas. The receptor was isolated from a woman aged 45-65 years in a cohort exposed to, infected with or recovered from COVID-19 (not recorded which). Sequenced sample: PBMCs or T cells enriched from blood (not recorded which). The chain uses TRBV5-1 and TRBJ2-1, with 7 bases aligning to TRBD1. The CDR3 DNA is TGCGCCAGCAGCAGATCCGGGACAGCACAGTACAATGAGCAGTTCTTC. Protein product: CASSRSGTAQYNEQFF.